This T cell receptor (beta chain) stems from a study of blood T cell repertoires in COVID-19. For the study at large: Samples came from the United States, Italy and Spain, spanning acute and convalescent COVID-19. T cells, B-cell-depleted T cells, or PBMCs supplied cDNA or gDNA.

Original analysis: How many nucleated cells were present was estimated from reference gene primer amplification. The protocol was immunoSEQ multiplex PCR, while the TCRdb copy is restricted to in-frame clones and leaves out a portion. That table furnishes V, J and clone size, whereas the DNA furnished D and trimming. Of under 150,000 clones in the sample, around 89% were seen once. The count of this clone is one. Germline CDR1 MRHNA, CDR2 SNTAGT. CDR3 size: 14 residues. The ends lost 8 bases at V and 8 bases at J; junction bases unmatched: 9. This chain links TRBV6-4 with TRBJ2-4; 10 positions agree with TRBD1. Sequenced: peripheral blood. This clonotype originated in a human donor in a cohort sampled during active COVID-19. CDR3 sequence reads: CASRDRGLWHIQYF. DNA for the CDR3: TGTGCCAGCCGGGACAGGGGTTTGTGGCACATTCAGTACTTC.